Shown below are 25 T cell receptor beta chains from a single sample sequenced in a study of CD8 T cells in Susac syndrome. A quantity of about 0.5 to 1 ug RNA underwent reverse transcription using random hexamers. MiXCR, run by TCRdb on the immunoSEQ multiplex PCR reads, gives a single entry per CDR3 protein. The data show 150,000 to 250,000 distinct CDR3 sequences, with 90% to 95% seen just once and 0.093% held by the top ten. Sequenced material: CD4+ T cells from PBMCs. The receptors derive from a human donor with multiple sclerosis.

This chain connects TRBV30 to TRBJ2-7; the D gene is possibly TRBD2 (5 bases). The CDR3 has 14 residues. Germline CDR1 and CDR2: GTSNPN and SVGIG (reference sequence). Trimming left V 0 bases short and J 6 bases short, with 15 bases between. The CDR3 reads CAWSVLGRHGEQYF. CDR3 DNA sequence: TGTGCCTGGAGTGTACTAGGGAGACACGGCGAGCAGTACTTC.

The gene calls are TRBV4-2 and TRBJ1-1; D uncertain. The germline gives CDR1 LGHNA, CDR2 YNFKEQ. Trimming left V 4 bases short and J 1 base short, with 7 bases between. The CDR3 is 13 residues long. The CDR3 protein is CASSPLGNTEAFF. Written as DNA, the CDR3 is TGTGCCAGCAGCCCGTTGGGGAACACTGAAGCTTTCTTT.

The DNA for the CDR3 is TGTGCCACCAGCAGAGGCCCACAGGTCACCTATGGCTACACCTTC. The encoded protein is CATSRGPQVTYGYTF. The chain uses TRBV15 and TRBJ1-2; D perhaps matches TRBD1 (5 bases). Germline CDR1 reads LNHNV; CDR2 reads YYDKDF (reference sequence). The CDR3 is made up of 15 amino acids. V was pared by 1 base and J by 4 bases, with 13 bases between.

The chain recombines TRBV5-1 with TRBJ1-1; 8 bases are shared with TRBD1. The V gene's germline CDR1 is SGHRS and CDR2 YFSETQ. This CDR3 region has 13 residues. V shed 7 bases, J shed 5 bases, and the junction held 7 bases outside the gene matches. In DNA form, the CDR3 reads TGCGCCAGCCAGACAGGGGCGGGGACTGAAGCTTTCTTT. Translation: CASQTGAGTEAFF.

The chain recombines TRBV19 with TRBJ1-1; 7 bases fit TRBD1. The V gene's germline CDR1 is LNHDA and CDR2 SQIVND (reference sequence). V dropped 9 bases and J dropped 5; count of bases not matched to a gene: 9. The length of the CDR3 is 13 residues. The chain's CDR3 is CASSGGIGTEAFF. The CDR3 DNA is TGTGCCAGCTCAGGGGGGATCGGAACTGAAGCTTTCTTT. The complete variable domain, with remaining parts taken from reference TRBV19 and TRBJ1-1, reads DGGITQSPKYLFRKEGQNVTLSCEQNLNHDAMYWYRQDPGQGLRLIYYSQIVNDFQKGDIAEGYSVSREKKESFPLTVTSAQKNPTAFYLCASSGGIGTEAFFGQGTRLTVV.

The rearrangement links TRBV5-6 to TRBJ2-7; 9 bases match TRBD1. Per germline, CDR1 SGHDT and CDR2 YYEEEE. The trim removed 5 bases at V and 1 base at J, leaving 7 bases unmatched. The CDR3 runs to 15 residues. The CDR3 reads CASSKAGTGSYEQYF. CDR3 DNA sequence: TGTGCCAGCAGTAAAGCCGGGACAGGGTCCTACGAGCAGTACTTC.

The genes are TRBV9 and TRBJ2-2; 7 nucleotides line up with TRBD1. V trimming: 4 bases; J trimming: 2 bases; junction bases outside the gene matches: 8. Per the germline V gene, CDR1 is SGDLS and CDR2 is YYNGEE. This CDR3 spans 16 amino acids. The CDR3 protein is CASSIGQEANTGELFF. The CDR3 DNA reads TGTGCCAGCAGCATTGGACAGGAGGCTAACACCGGGGAGCTGTTTTTT.

The J gene is TRBJ1-6, the V gene TRBV18; no firm D call. The CDR3 extends over 12 amino acids. Germline CDR1 is KGHSH and CDR2 is LQKENI. Trimming pared 3 bases from V and 9 bases from J, leaving 6 bases between. The CDR3 spells CASSPLGSPLHF. The DNA of the CDR3 is TGTGCCAGCTCACCCCTGGGTTCACCCCTCCACTTT.

This clonotype has a single count. The V call is TRBV12-3 or TRBV12-4, the J call TRBJ2-3; D may be TRBD2 (5 bases). V lost 6 bases to trimming and J lost 6 bases, with 19 bases between them. The CDR3 covers 15 residues. As DNA, the CDR3 is TGTGCCAGCAGCGCACTAGTTTTTCTCGGGGATACGCAGTATTTT. Protein sequence: CASSALVFLGDTQYF.

The V gene is TRBV27, the J gene TRBJ1-1, with TRBD1 identical over 10 bases. V lost 9 bases to trimming and J lost 1 base; unmatched junction nucleotides: 11. Germline CDR1 reads MNHEY; CDR2 reads SMNVEV (reference sequence). This CDR3 has 16 residues. This chain's CDR3 is CARIGPGQGKNTEAFF. Written as DNA, the CDR3 is TGTGCCAGGATAGGTCCGGGACAGGGGAAGAACACTGAAGCTTTCTTT.

CDR3 nucleotide sequence: TGCAGTGCTCCAAAGGGCGCAGGTTCCTCCTACAATGAGCAGTTCTTC. Its protein product is CSAPKGAGSSYNEQFF. V and J are TRBV20-1 and TRBJ2-1; D ambiguous. V lost 5 bases, J lost 0 bases, and 17 bases lay in between. This CDR3 has 16 amino acids. Germline V lookup: CDR1 DFQATT, CDR2 SNEGSKA (reference sequence).

The genes are TRBV29-1 and TRBJ2-5, with TRBD2 as a possible D gene (5 bases). Per germline, CDR1 SQVTM and CDR2 ANQGSEA. This CDR3 is built from 13 residues. V lost 6 bases, J lost 1 base, and 12 bases lay in between. CDR3 nucleotides: TGCAGCGTGGTAAACAGCGGCCAAGAGACCCAGTACTTC. Translation: CSVVNSGQETQYF.

The chain joins TRBV30 to TRBJ2-3; no clear D. There are 14 residues in the CDR3. Germline CDR1 is GTSNPN and CDR2 is SVGIG (reference sequence). V was trimmed by 4 bases and J by 0 bases, leaving 11 bases between them. The CDR3 DNA is TGTGCCTGGAAGACGCTCTCTAGCACAGATACGCAGTATTTT. This codes for CAWKTLSSTDTQYF. Supplemented by reference TRBV30 and TRBJ2-3, the full variable domain reads SQTIHQWPATLVQPVGSPLSLECTVEGTSNPNLYWYRQAAGRGLQLLFYSVGIGQISSEVPQNLSASRPQDRQFILSSKKLLLSDSGFYLCAWKTLSSTDTQYFGPGTRLTVL.

The chain couples TRBV3-1 to TRBJ2-1; TRBD2 might be the D (6 bases). Trimming cost V 1 base and J 5 bases, with 12 bases left between them. Germline CDR1 and CDR2: LGHDT and YNNKEL (reference sequence). The CDR3 is made up of 15 amino acids. CDR3 loop: CASSQVRDFNNEQFF. The CDR3 nucleotides are TGTGCCAGCAGCCAAGTAAGGGACTTCAACAATGAGCAGTTCTTC.

The chain joins TRBV5-1 to TRBJ2-7; 10 bases align to TRBD2. After removal of 0 bases from V and 6 bases from J, the junction contained 9 bases not matched to a gene. Germline CDR1 SGHRS, CDR2 YFSETQ. This CDR3 comprises 16 residues. CDR3 in DNA: TGCGCCAGCAGCTTGGTGGCGGCTAGCGGGAGAGCCGAGCAGTACTTC. Its translation is CASSLVAASGRAEQYF.

This sequence joins TRBV10-3 and TRBJ2-7; 7 positions agree with TRBD1. In germline, CDR1 is ENHRY, CDR2 SYGVKD. Trimming removed 6 bases from V and 2 bases from J; junction bases left unmatched: 4. The length of the CDR3 is 13 residues. CDR3 DNA: TGTGCCATCAGCTTAGACAGGGCCTACGAGCAGTACTTC. Its protein is CAISLDRAYEQYF.

This CDR3 is CASVLAGSVEQFF. The DNA of the CDR3 is TGTGCCAGCGTACTAGCGGGTTCGGTTGAGCAGTTCTTC. The V gene is TRBV2, the J gene TRBJ2-1; 9 nucleotides agree with TRBD2. The CDR3 spans 13 residues. Germline V lookup: CDR1 SNHLY, CDR2 FYNNEI. V shed 8 bases, J shed 9 bases, and the junction held 8 bases outside the gene matches.

The chain is built from TRBV7-9 and TRBJ2-3; perhaps TRBD2 as D (5 bases). CDR3 length equals 14 residues. Germline CDR1 SEHNR, CDR2 FQNEAQ (reference sequence). The ends were cut back, 2 bases at V and 8 bases at J, with 14 bases in the middle. The CDR3 is CASSLPLPGGTQYF. The CDR3 nucleotides are TGTGCCAGCAGCTTACCCCTCCCAGGAGGTACGCAGTATTTT. Supplemented by reference TRBV7-9 and TRBJ2-3, the full variable domain reads DTGVSQNPRHKITKRGQNVTFRCDPISEHNRLYWYRQTLGQGPEFLTYFQNEAQLEKSRLLSDRFSAERPKGSFSTLEIQRTEQGDSAMYLCASSLPLPGGTQYFGPGTRLTVL.

This clonotype came up once. The chain joins TRBV4-1 to TRBJ1-5; D possibly corresponds to TRBD1 (5 bases). From germline, CDR1 is MGHRA and CDR2 YSYEKL. Trimming took off 0 bases at V and 6 bases at J, with 18 bases between the two ends. The CDR3 sequence is 17 residues long. The CDR3 here is CASSQESGWGRSQPQHF. CDR3 nucleotides: TGCGCCAGCAGCCAAGAATCCGGGTGGGGGAGAAGTCAGCCCCAGCATTTT.

The chain uses TRBV11-2 and TRBJ1-1, with D perhaps TRBD1 (6 bases). Trimming pared 5 bases from V and 0 bases from J, leaving 13 bases between. Germline V CDR1 and CDR2: SGHAT, FQNNGV. The CDR3 runs 15 residues. In DNA form, the CDR3 reads TGTGCCAGCAGCGAAAAGGGACAACTGAACACTGAAGCTTTCTTT. Amino acids: CASSEKGQLNTEAFF.

This chain links TRBV5-1 with TRBJ1-5, with 10 bases fitting TRBD1. CDR1 is SGHRS, CDR2 YFSETQ, per germline. CDR3 length: 14 amino acids. V lost 4 bases, J lost 6 bases, and 4 bases stayed unmatched. This chain's CDR3 is CASSPRQGAQPQHF. CDR3 DNA: TGCGCCAGCAGCCCTCGACAGGGGGCTCAGCCCCAGCATTTT.

V is TRBV7-3 and J is TRBJ2-7, with TRBD1 matching over 9 bases. The CDR3 consists of 14 residues. V gave up 5 bases and J gave up 6 bases; unmatched junction bases: 8. Germline CDR1 is SGHTA and CDR2 is FQGTGA. CDR3 nucleotides: TGTGCCAGCAGCCCTGGGACAGGGCAGCGCGAGCAGTACTTC. This encodes CASSPGTGQREQYF.

The CDR3 DNA follows: TGTGCCAGCAGCCAACAAGCGGGAGCGACATACGAGCAGTACTTC. The encoded protein is CASSQQAGATYEQYF. The rearrangement joins TRBV7-9 to TRBJ2-7; 8 bases are shared with TRBD2. J lost 4 bases, V lost 5 bases, and 10 bases had no gene match. The CDR3 totals 15 residues. Germline lookup yields CDR1 SEHNR and CDR2 FQNEAQ (reference sequence). The full variable domain, rest sourced from reference TRBV7-9 and TRBJ2-7, is DTGVSQNPRHKITKRGQNVTFRCDPISEHNRLYWYRQTLGQGPEFLTYFQNEAQLEKSRLLSDRFSAERPKGSFSTLEIQRTEQGDSAMYLCASSQQAGATYEQYFGPGTRLTVT.

V and J are TRBV24-1 and TRBJ2-3; TRBD1 matches 8 bases. CDR1 is KGHDR, CDR2 SFDVKD, per germline. The CDR3 consists of 16 residues. Trimming at V came to 2 bases and at J to 2 bases, leaving 5 bases not matched to a gene. The DNA of the CDR3 is TGTGCCACCAGTGATTGGGGACAGGAGTCCACAGATACGCAGTATTTT. This gives the protein CATSDWGQESTDTQYF.

The chain employs TRBV3-1 and TRBJ2-5, with TRBD1 matching 7 bases. Germline V gene data show CDR1 as LGHDT and CDR2 as YNNKEL (reference sequence). The trim removed 1 base at V and 2 bases at J, leaving 4 bases unmatched. CDR3 size: 15 residues. CDR3 amino acids: CASSQGGQVQETQYF. The CDR3 DNA follows: TGTGCCAGCAGCCAAGGAGGACAGGTACAAGAGACCCAGTACTTC.